This T cell receptor (beta chain) was retrieved from a study of blood T cells in healthy people across ages. Looking at the study overall: Template switching recovered approximately one barcoded beta molecule for every two T cells.

The trim removed 2 bases at V and 2 bases at J, leaving 4 bases unmatched. Germline-derived CDR1 and CDR2 are MDHEN and SYDVKM. The CDR3 has 15 amino acids. Primed by a sample-barcoded 5' primer and a J-beta primer mix, a second PCR proceeded for about 6 to 12 cycles. MiXCR, run by TCRdb on the 5' RACE reads, gives a single entry per CDR3 protein. The profile covers some 1,000,000 distinct CDR3 sequences, with about 23% appearing a single time and 0.65% to 0.75% taken by the ten largest. This clonotype was picked up many times. The data were also submitted as part of a second study, on T cells of mothers and their children.

Sequencing was done on a sample of blood. The J gene is TRBJ2-3, the V gene TRBV28; 7 bases line up with TRBD2. This receptor was taken from a girl aged 2 to 9 in good health. The CDR3 nucleotides read TGTGCCAGCAGTTTAGCGGGAGTCAACACAGATACGCAGTATTTT. Protein: CASSLAGVNTDTQYF.